Below are 20 T cell receptor beta chains sequenced from a single sample in a study of CD8+ T cells in alopecia areata. cDNA reverse transcribed from extracted RNA served as the sequencing template. The assay was immunoSEQ multiplex PCR, and TCRdb's table has in-frame clones only and misses some. There are 270,000 or so clones in the sample, none observed a single time. It was with CD4, CD8alpha, NKG2D, NKG2ACE and other markers that pooled cutaneous lymph node cells were sorted. Sequencing was carried out using CD4+ T cells sorted from a lymph node. The receptors shown here come from a C3H/HeJ mouse with alopecia areata. The mouse line has the MHC haplotype H2-k.

This clone appeared a few times. The genes and germline here are from mouse. The read is 4 residues too short to cover the CDR3 end, so that end is filled in from the germline J gene. This sample includes further DNA sequences coding for the same CDR3. The chain carries TRBV19 and TRBJ2-7; tentative D call: TRBD1 (6 bases). This CDR3 comprises 12 residues. CDR1 is FNHDT, CDR2 SITEND, per germline (reference sequence). Trimming took 5 bases from V and 2 from J, leaving 8 bases between them. This CDR3 reads CASRGQTYEQYF. CDR3 bases read: TGTGCCAGCAGAGGACAGACCTAT.

On this clone: The germline and genes are mouse ones. Read coverage stops 4 residues before the CDR3 terminus; the germline J gene supplies the remainder. The rearrangement uses TRBV13-2 and TRBJ2-5, with TRBD1 matching over 8 bases. Germline loops: CDR1 NNHNN, CDR2 SYGAGS (reference sequence). Trimming cost V 3 bases and J 0 bases; bases outside gene matches: 6. The CDR3 runs to 16 residues. The CDR3 DNA, read in part, is TGTGCCAGCGGTGGTAGGACAGGGACGAACCAAGAC. This gives the protein CASGGRTGTNQD. The entire CDR3 reads CASGGRTGTNQDTQYF.

Remarks on this clone: Gene names denote mouse genes. The sequenced fragment ends 4 residues before the CDR3 boundary, so the rest is inferred from the germline J gene. V is TRBV31 and J is TRBJ2-2; 10 nucleotides match TRBD1. This CDR3 has 16 residues. CDR1 is GKSSPN and CDR2 is SITVG in the germline V gene. V dropped 1 base and J dropped 1; count of bases not matched to a gene: 3. Partial CDR3 DNA: TGTGCCTGGAGTCAGACAGGGGGCATAAACACCGGG. It specifies CAWSQTGGINTG. The CDR3, in full, reads CAWSQTGGINTGQLYF.

Comment on this clone: The gene names here belong to mouse. The CDR3 extends 4 residues past the end of the read, so its final part is completed from the germline J gene. The rearrangement uses TRBV5 and TRBJ1-1; D remains ambiguous. The V gene lost 1 base and the J gene lost 1 base, with 7 bases spanning the gap. The length of the CDR3 is 14 residues. Germline lookup yields CDR1 LGHNA and CDR2 YNLKQL (reference sequence). CDR3 sequence: CASSQGKGNTEVFF. CDR3 DNA (partial): TGTGCCAGCAGCCAAGGCAAGGGAAACACA.

This clone has only a few counts. The genes and germline here are from mouse. The missing CDR3 end, 4 residues past where the read stops, is filled in from the germline J gene. The rearrangement links TRBV19 to TRBJ1-1; D is unclear. Germline assignment: CDR1 FNHDT and CDR2 SITEND (reference sequence). V lost 6 bases, J lost 1 base, and 4 bases lay in between. The CDR3 covers 11 residues. CDR3 in amino acids: CASTKNTEVFF. The DNA read from the CDR3 is TGTGCCAGCACCAAAAACACA.

About this clone: Gene names are mouse gene names. The read ends 4 residues shy of where the CDR3 ends; the end is completed using the germline J gene. The chain uses TRBV19 and TRBJ2-7; the match to TRBD1 covers 11 bases. The germline CDR1 and CDR2 sequences are FNHDT and SITEND (reference sequence). The V gene end was trimmed by 4 bases and the J gene end by 3 bases; junction bases not matched to a gene: 3. This CDR3 has 14 amino acids. CDR3 DNA, as far as it was read: TGTGCCAGCAGTTGGACAGGGGGCTACTAT. Translating gives CASSWTGGYY. The whole CDR3 is CASSWTGGYYEQYF.

Note on this clone: Mouse gene names apply. The CDR3 is cut off 4 residues early in the read; its end comes from the germline J gene. The chain joins TRBV19 to TRBJ2-7; TRBD2 is a possible D gene (6 bases). Deletions cut 6 bases from V and 0 bases from J, with 16 bases between. Germline V CDR1 and CDR2: FNHDT, SITEND (reference sequence). The CDR3 has 15 residues. CDR3 sequence: CASTPGGGSSYEQYF. The DNA read from the CDR3 is TGTGCCAGCACCCCCGGCGGGGGGAGCTCCTAT.

This clone showed up just a few times. Gene labels here are mouse ones. The read terminates 4 residues before the CDR3 end, so the remaining end is supplied by the germline J gene. The chain has TRBV1 and TRBJ1-2, with 9 positions matching TRBD1. With 6 bases clipped from V and 3 bases from J, the junction kept 5 bases outside the gene matches. CDR3 length equals 14 residues. The germline CDR1 and CDR2 sequences are NSQYPW and LRSPGD (reference sequence). The part of the CDR3 DNA that was read is TGCACCTGCAGCCCACAGGGGGCAGACTCC. It is translated as CTCSPQGADS. The full-length CDR3 reads as CTCSPQGADSDYTF.

For this clone: Gene names are mouse gene names. The CDR3 spells CASSEGGFQDTQYF. The covered CDR3 bases are TGTGCCAGCAGTGAGGGGGGTTTCCAAGAC. The chain carries TRBV13-1 and TRBJ2-5, with TRBD2 as a possible D gene (6 bases). Sequencing ends 4 residues short of the CDR3 end; the germline J gene provides the rest. CDR3 size: 14 residues. CDR1 and CDR2 from the germline V gene are NSHNY and SYGAGN. V lost 2 bases, J lost 2 bases, and 9 bases lay in between.

Comments on this clone: Gene names are the mouse ones. The read finishes 4 residues shy of the CDR3 end, and the germline J gene is used to complete it. The chain has TRBV17 and TRBJ2-5, with 7 bases aligning to TRBD1. Germline loops: CDR1 MNHDT, CDR2 YYDKIL. The CDR3 totals 14 residues. Unmatched junction bases numbered 3, after V lost 3 bases and J lost 3 bases. The CDR3 here is CASSRSGQQDTQYF. The DNA read from the CDR3 is TGTGCTAGCAGTAGGTCGGGACAGCAAGAC.

This clone showed up just a few times. Gene names and germline refer to mouse. The CDR3 is cut off 4 residues early in the read; its end comes from the germline J gene. The chain couples TRBV5 to TRBJ2-5, with TRBD1 matching over 9 bases. CDR1 and CDR2 from the germline V gene are LGHNA and YNLKQL (reference sequence). CDR3 length: 15 residues. The CDR3 reads CASSQDHRGPDTQYF. CDR3 bases read: TGTGCCAGCAGCCAAGATCACAGGGGGCCAGAC.

This clone occurred a few times. Gene names denote mouse genes. The CDR3 goes on 4 residues after the read ends, and that part is filled in from the germline J gene. The V gene is TRBV19, the J gene TRBJ2-4, with D unresolved. Germline V gives CDR1 FNHDT, CDR2 SITEND (reference sequence). CDR3 size: 14 residues. Trimming cost V 0 bases and J 3 bases, with 8 bases left between them. The covered CDR3 bases are TGTGCCAGCAGTATAGAGGGTCGACAAAAC. It translates to CASSIEGRQN. The full-length CDR3 reads as CASSIEGRQNTLYF.

Notes on this clone: Genes and germline are mouse. Read sequence stops 4 residues before the CDR3 end, and the germline J gene provides the missing end. This rearrangement joins TRBV13-1 to TRBJ2-5; D is unclear. V dropped 3 bases and J dropped 0 bases, with 5 bases sitting between them. The CDR3 totals 13 residues. Germline V lookup: CDR1 NSHNY, CDR2 SYGAGN. The CDR3 bases that were read are TGTGCCAGCAGTGCAGTTAACCAAGAC. Encoded protein: CASSAVNQD. The whole CDR3 protein reads CASSAVNQDTQYF.

This clone was found a few times. The gene names here belong to mouse. The CDR3: CASGDGRANTEVFF. The DNA read from the CDR3 is TGTGCCAGCGGTGACGGCAGGGCAAACACA. The chain employs TRBV13-2 and TRBJ1-1; a possible D gene is TRBD1 (5 bases). The read ends 4 residues shy of where the CDR3 ends; the end is completed using the germline J gene. The CDR3 sequence is 14 residues long. CDR1 and CDR2 (germline): NNHNN, SYGAGS (reference sequence). V lost 2 bases, J lost 0 bases, and 8 bases lay in between.

In its sample, this clone was seen a few times. Gene and germline names: mouse. The CDR3 sequence is CASSSGTGGNSDYTF. Partial CDR3 DNA: TGTGCCAGCAGCTCCGGGACAGGGGGGAACTCC. This chain uses TRBV19 with TRBJ1-2; 11 bases match TRBD1. The DNA ends 4 residues before the CDR3 does, and the rest of the CDR3 is filled in from the germline J gene. V lost 5 bases to trimming and J lost 2 bases; unmatched junction nucleotides: 5. Germline V gene sequence: CDR1 FNHDT, CDR2 SITEND (reference sequence). The CDR3 spans 15 residues.

In its sample, this clone was seen a few times. Gene labels here are mouse ones. Read data end 4 residues before the CDR3 end; the end is taken from the germline J gene. The same CDR3 also results from other DNA sequences found in this sample. This chain joins TRBV5 and TRBJ2-2; D is perhaps TRBD2 (5 bases). This CDR3 is built from 16 residues. Per germline, CDR1 LGHNA and CDR2 YNLKQL (reference sequence). V gave up 0 bases and J gave up 0 bases, with 8 bases separating them. CDR3 DNA, as far as it was read: TGTGCCAGCAGCCAAGATCGTGGGGCAAACACCGGG. It translates to CASSQDRGANTG. The CDR3 as a whole reads CASSQDRGANTGQLYF.

This clone was counted a few times. Gene names and germline refer to mouse. CDR3 sequence: CASSLLLNSDYTF. The covered CDR3 bases are TGTGCCAGCTCTCTCCTACTAAACTCC. This rearrangement joins TRBV12-1 to TRBJ1-2; no clear D. The sequenced fragment ends 4 residues before the CDR3 boundary, so the rest is inferred from the germline J gene. The CDR3 has 13 residues. Germline CDR1 and CDR2: SGHSN and HYEKVE. V dropped 0 bases and J dropped 1 base, with 5 bases sitting between them.

This clone turned up a few times. Mouse gene names apply. The missing CDR3 end, 3 residues past where the read stops, is filled in from the germline J gene. The chain has TRBV3 and TRBJ1-6; D may be TRBD1 (6 bases). TRBJ1-6 counts as an open reading frame of uncertain function. The V end was cut by 11 bases, the J end by 3 bases, with 14 bases between. CDR3 size: 14 residues. Germline V gene lookup returns CDR1 SNHLY and CDR2 FYNGKV (reference sequence). CDR3 protein: CAGSGTSYNSPLYF. The CDR3 bases that were read are TGTGCCGGATCCGGGACAAGCTATAATTCGCCC.

This clone was counted between two and nine times. Here the gene names and germline are mouse. The read comes to an end 4 residues before the CDR3 does, leaving the germline J gene to fill in the end. The rearrangement uses TRBV13-1 and TRBJ1-2; 7 nucleotides agree with TRBD1. Looked up from germline, CDR1 is NSHNY and CDR2 is SYGAGN. V lost 3 bases and J lost 0; bases outside the gene matches: 5. The CDR3 spans 15 residues. CDR3 DNA, as far as it was read: TGTGCCAGCAGTGCCCGACAGGGTCCAAACTCC. Its translation: CASSARQGPNS. The entire CDR3 sequence reads CASSARQGPNSDYTF.

This clone was counted a few times. Gene names denote mouse genes. The read terminates 4 residues before the CDR3 end, so the remaining end is supplied by the germline J gene. This rearrangement joins TRBV3 to TRBJ2-5; D unclear. CDR1 and CDR2 from the germline V gene are SNHLY and FYNGKV (reference sequence). The CDR3 is 13 residues long. CDR3 DNA (partial): TGTGCCAGCAGCTTGGGTGCTGGAGAC. Translation gives CASSLGAGD. From start to end, the CDR3 is CASSLGAGDTQYF.